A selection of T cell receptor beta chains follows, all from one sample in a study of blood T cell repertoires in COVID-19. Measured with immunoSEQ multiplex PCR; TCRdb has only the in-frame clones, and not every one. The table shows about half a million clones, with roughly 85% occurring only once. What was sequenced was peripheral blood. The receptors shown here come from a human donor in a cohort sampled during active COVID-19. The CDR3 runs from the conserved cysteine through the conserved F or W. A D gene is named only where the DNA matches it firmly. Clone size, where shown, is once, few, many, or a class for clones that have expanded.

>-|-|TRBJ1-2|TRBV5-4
CASSNLVGTRFYGYTF
TGTGCCAGCAGTAACTTGGTCGGGACAAGATTCTATGGCTACACCTTC
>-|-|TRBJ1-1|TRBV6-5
CASSYPKGTFTEAFF
TGTGCCAGCAGTTACCCGAAGGGGACATTCACTGAAGCTTTCTTT
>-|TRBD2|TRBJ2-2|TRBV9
CASSVTSGSVYTGELFF
TGTGCCAGCAGCGTAACTAGCGGGAGTGTGTACACCGGGGAGCTGTTTTTT
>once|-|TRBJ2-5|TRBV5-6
CASDLGDTQETQYF
TGTGCCAGCGATCTAGGGGATACACAAGAGACCCAGTACTTC
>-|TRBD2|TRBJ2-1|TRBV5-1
CASSPRRLAGGPGNEQFF
TGCGCCAGCAGCCCTAGACGACTAGCGGGAGGGCCCGGCAATGAGCAGTTCTTC
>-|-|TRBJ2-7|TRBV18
CASSPSTSREQYF
TGTGCCAGCTCACCATCCACATCCCGCGAGCAGTACTTC
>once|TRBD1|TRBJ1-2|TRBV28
CASSRGQATTGYTF
TGTGCCAGCAGCAGAGGACAGGCTACGACTGGCTACACCTTC
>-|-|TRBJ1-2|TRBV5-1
CASSPGDYGYTF
TGCGCCAGCAGCCCAGGGGACTATGGCTACACCTTC
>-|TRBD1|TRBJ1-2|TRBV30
CAWEGDRTNYGYTF
TGTGCCTGGGAGGGGGACAGGACTAACTATGGCTACACCTTC
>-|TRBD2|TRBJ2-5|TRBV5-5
CASSLTSGSLETQYF
TGTGCCAGCAGCTTGACTAGCGGGAGTTTGGAGACCCAGTACTTC